The following is a T cell receptor (beta chain) sequence with its context. This clone is classified as medium-sized (0.01 to 0.1%). This receptor's antigen is unknown. Per-base quality was not reported, and no clone a single base away is much larger than it. The immunoSEQ hsTCRB v3.0 assay was used at survey level resolution to sequence the TRB variable region. A depth of about 35,000-55,000 T-cell genomes per sample was targeted for TRB sequencing. TRB libraries were pooled and sequenced on an Illumina MiSeq using a v3 150-cycle kit. The authors' analysis ran thus. Repertoire analysis ran in R within a reproducible Nextflow workflow covering QC, data transformation and analysis. LymphoSeq2, an R package for exploring AIRR-Seq data, was used to implement the custom analyses. Several samples that yielded fewer than 5000 total TRB sequences were excluded, so that about 200 HIV repertoires were analyzed. Among the 170 to 200 retained HIV repertoires, some 60 were collected before ART initiation and about 130 were collected after ART initiation. Repertoires were downsampled to 5000 TRB nucleotide sequences, and summary statistics were averaged over 100 downsampling iterations. Only TRB sequences with CDR3 regions of at least seven amino acids were retained for analysis. Diversity was assessed using a clonality score derived from Shannon entropy and using the Gini coefficient. In the repertoire networks, any two of the top 5000 CDR3 amino acid sequences were linked whenever the two sequences differed by an edit distance of one. For TRB CDR3 amino acid sequences, antigen specificity groups and MHC restriction were predicted with GLIPH2. To flag known associations with CMV, EBV, HIV or tissue antigens, CDR3 amino acid sequences were compared against VDJdb and McPAS-TCR. Pre-ART, post-ART and control groups were compared with Wilcoxon signed-rank tests and Holm-Bonferroni correction. Entries here come from immuneACCESS through TCRdb and include only in-frame sequences with V and J called. Some clones fail to appear in such tables; in the studies checked, an unresolved V gene covers under half of the shortfall, and the cause of the remainder is unknown. V, J and clone size are taken as reported in that table, and D and trimming were inferred from the DNA itself. The sample table records roughly 18,000 clones; under 85% of these occur just once. The ten largest clones take up approximately 15% of the sample.

This specimen comes from a study of long-term antiretroviral therapy in people with HIV (dated by TCRdb to the early 2020s). Regarding the study in general: Collection of the earliest samples took place about a decade ahead of the 2015 WHO recommendation for immediate ART, at a time when ART was typically delayed until CD4 counts fell. Of the roughly 30 participants with HIV, approximately ten were female. This retrospective serial study examined whether starting ART and sustained HIV suppression were associated with changes in the composition and diversity of the TRB repertoire in peripheral blood. No cross-contamination during QIAcube processing was seen in test extractions of a monoclonal T-cell line run alongside roughly 30 polyclonal samples. A total of around 200 cryopreserved PBMC samples were contributed to the cohort by 30 adults with confirmed HIV infection, with samples collected serially over a mean of roughly six years (range 1-12). What the work shows at the level of the full study, not this receptor alone: The samples span the years 2004 to 2017, and the ART regimens used at that time may not be as effective as current regimens. Because cell numbers in pre-ART samples were limited, unsorted PBMC were profiled instead of sorted CD4+ and CD8+ T cells. Owing to limited PBMC availability, only the TCR beta chain was sequenced, without alpha chain pairing. A significant increase in TRB diversity was found to be associated with ART initiation, although TRB diversity was observed to remain significantly below that of transplant donor controls even after long-term ART. Inferences about post-ART repertoire changes were limited because no data were available on ART adherence, viral resistance or therapy changes. Compared with controls, HIV repertoires had narrower CDR3 length ranges, and the network structure pointed to an antigen-experienced repertoire that shifted only slightly toward naive after ART. Expanded TRB clones identified before ART initiation dominated the repertoire at all time points, although this dominance fluctuated and declined in many PLHIV after ART.

Inclusion was restricted to participants for whom at least one PBMC sample before ART initiation and at least two post-ART samples were available. All participants with HIV were treated in the United States of America. Before DNA extraction, cryopreserved samples of roughly 1-10 million PBMC were thawed and washed. At the time of the earliest PBMC sample for each participant with HIV, ages ranged from roughly 23 to 55 years. Each participant contributed PBMC samples from 1-4 timepoints before ART initiation and 2-8 timepoints after ART initiation, with a median of 7 samples. Serial HIV viral load, CD4+ T-cell count, ART history and demographic data were obtained for every participant. A Qiagen kit on a QIAcube was used to extract genomic DNA from unsorted PBMC, with samples processed in batches of 12. The junction carries 14 bases between V and J, which are trimmed by 0 bases and 4 bases respectively. The germline V gene supplies CDR1 SGHRS and CDR2 YFSETQ. Inclusive of the bounding cysteine and valine, the CDR3 is 15 residues long. Here the CDR3 DNA is all that survives: 45 bases in frame from base 1.

The chain couples TRBV5-1 to TRBJ2-7, with the D gene call left open. This TCR was sampled from a woman aged 50 to 60 with HIV. Material: unsorted PBMCs, obtained 0.3 years after starting antiretroviral therapy. The sequenced DNA: TGCGCCAGCAGCTTGGCCCCGACCGGAATTTACGAGCAGTACGTC. Translated, this gives CASSLAPTGIYEQYV.